Below are 26 T cell receptor beta chains sequenced from a single sample in a study of cytomegalovirus exposure and HLA in healthy donors. In the PCR, 60 Vbeta and 13 Jbeta primers were used. The table came from immunoSEQ multiplex PCR; TCRdb's copy has only in-frame clones and leaves some out. The sample has tens of thousands of clones; about 78% are singletons. The specimen sequenced was PBMCs. These receptors were obtained from a middle-aged man in good health and CMV-seronegative.

This clone has just a few counts. This chain joins TRBV6-5 and TRBJ2-1; unclear D gene. Per the germline V gene, CDR1 is MNHEY and CDR2 is SVGAGI. This CDR3 contains 13 residues. V was shortened by 6 bases and J by 6 bases, with 12 bases between the two germline ends. Here the CDR3 DNA reads TGTGCCAGCAGGCTAAATGGTATCAATGAGCAGTTCTTC. It encodes CASRLNGINEQFF.

The gene calls are TRBV11-2 and TRBJ2-7; a weak D match, TRBD2 (6 bases). CDR3 size: 15 residues. Deletions cut 5 bases from V and 5 bases from J, with 19 bases between. From germline, CDR1 is SGHAT and CDR2 FQNNGV. Here the CDR3 reads CASSLTTGRGNEQYF. Here the CDR3 DNA reads TGTGCCAGCAGCCTCACTACGGGGCGGGGCAACGAGCAGTACTTC.

Only a few counts were recorded for this clone. The J gene is TRBJ1-1, the V gene TRBV10-1, with D unclear. Trimming removed 5 bases from V and 1 base from J, with 8 bases in between. The length of the CDR3 is 13 residues. CDR1 is WNHNN and CDR2 is SYGVQD in the germline V gene (reference sequence). CDR3 loop: CASSTDKNTEAFF. The CDR3 nucleotides are TGCGCCAGCAGTACCGACAAGAACACTGAAGCTTTCTTT.

Here the CDR3 DNA reads TGTGCCAGCTCAGATGCCGGGACACTGAACACTGAAGCTTTCTTT. Its protein is CASSDAGTLNTEAFF. The chain joins TRBV18 to TRBJ1-1, with a tentative D call TRBD1 (6 bases). V was trimmed by 5 bases and J by 0 bases, leaving 13 bases between them. Germline V lookup: CDR1 KGHSH, CDR2 LQKENI. This CDR3 is built from 15 residues.

The J gene is TRBJ2-1, the V gene TRBV7-6, with TRBD1 matching over 7 bases. J was trimmed by 0 bases and V by 6 bases; bases with no gene match: 5. Germline V gene lookup returns CDR1 SGHVS and CDR2 FNYEAQ. The CDR3 totals 15 residues. Here the CDR3 reads CASSLQGSSYNEQFF. In DNA, the CDR3 is TGTGCCAGCAGTCTACAGGGGAGCTCCTACAATGAGCAGTTCTTC.

The gene calls are TRBV6-5 and TRBJ1-3; TRBD1 agrees at 8 bases. This CDR3 has 15 residues. Germline V CDR1 and CDR2: MNHEY, SVGAGI. V shed 4 bases, J shed 5 bases, and the junction held 7 bases outside the gene matches. This CDR3 reads CASSSTGVGRNTIYF. CDR3 coding DNA: TGTGCCAGCAGTTCGACAGGGGTCGGGAGAAACACCATATATTTT.

The V call is TRBV5-1, the J call TRBJ2-5; no clear D gene. The J call is in doubt because the DNA end fits TRBJ2-7 better. The germline V gene encodes CDR1 SGHRS and CDR2 YFSETQ. The CDR3 extends over 17 amino acids. CDR3 sequence reads: CASSLEYGWSTPYEQYF. CDR3 nucleotides: TGCGCCAGCAGCTTGGAGTACGGATGGAGTACACCCTACGAGCAGTACTTC.

This clone was seen a few times. The V gene is TRBV5-1, the J gene TRBJ2-1, with 8 positions matching TRBD2. Germline loops: CDR1 SGHRS, CDR2 YFSETQ. The CDR3 totals 15 residues. J gave up 4 bases and V 1 base, and 4 bases lay outside the gene matches. CDR3 DNA sequence: TGCGCCAGCAGCTTGAGGGCTAGCGGGTACAATGAGCAGTTCTTC. Residues: CASSLRASGYNEQFF.

The rearrangement joins TRBV15 to TRBJ1-5; TRBD1 matches at 7 bases. The CDR3 has 13 amino acids. With V trimmed by 9 bases and J by 1 base, 3 bases remained unmatched. Germline-derived CDR1 and CDR2 are LNHNV and YYDKDF (reference sequence). CDR3 nucleotide sequence: TGTGCCACTTCGGACAGGAGCAATCAGCCCCAGCATTTT. This translates into CATSDRSNQPQHF.

The chain combines TRBV4-2 with TRBJ2-3; D might be TRBD2 (6 bases). The germline V gene has CDR1 LGHNA and CDR2 YNFKEQ. Trimming took off 6 bases at V and 10 bases at J, with 26 bases between the two ends. This CDR3 spans 16 amino acids. The CDR3, as DNA: TGTGCCAGCAGGCGGGATTTAGGAGAAGGCGGGATCGCGCAGTATTTT. Its translation is CASRRDLGEGGIAQYF.

The J gene is TRBJ1-3, the V gene TRBV5-1; D gene uncertain. Germline CDR1 reads SGHRS; CDR2 reads YFSETQ. Between the trimmed V and J ends, which lost 4 bases and 3 bases, there was a span of 14 bases. The CDR3 contains 15 residues. As DNA, the CDR3 is TGCGCCAGCAGCGAGGTGAACGCGAATGGAAACACCATATATTTT. Protein: CASSEVNANGNTIYF.

This chain joins TRBV2 and TRBJ2-7; 7 bases align to TRBD2. The V gene's germline CDR1 is SNHLY and CDR2 FYNNEI. This CDR3 comprises 12 residues. V shed 6 bases and J 3 bases; nucleotides not matched to a gene: 2. The CDR3 here is CASRWEGYEQYF. The CDR3, as DNA: TGTGCCAGCAGGTGGGAGGGCTACGAGCAGTACTTC.

This clone has just a few counts. The chain is built from TRBV6-4 and TRBJ2-3, with 10 bases aligning to TRBD2. CDR3 length equals 15 residues. V was clipped by 2 bases and J by 1 base; unmatched bases: 0. Germline CDR1 and CDR2: MRHNA and SNTAGT. CDR3 residues: CASSDGTSGTDTQYF. CDR3 DNA sequence: TGTGCCAGCAGTGACGGGACTAGCGGCACAGATACGCAGTATTTT.

J is TRBJ2-7 and V is TRBV4-2, with TRBD2 matching over 11 bases. The germline gives CDR1 LGHNA, CDR2 YNFKEQ. The length of the CDR3 is 19 residues. J lost 2 bases, V lost 0 bases, and 12 bases had no gene match. The CDR3 loop reads CASSQEGLADPTPTYEQYF. DNA for the CDR3: TGTGCCAGCAGCCAAGAGGGACTAGCGGACCCTACACCCACCTACGAGCAGTACTTC.

This sequence joins TRBV5-1 and TRBJ2-7; D might be TRBD2 (6 bases). The germline CDR1 and CDR2 sequences are SGHRS and YFSETQ. V was clipped by 7 bases and J by 7 bases, with 21 bases between them. The CDR3 has 14 amino acids. The CDR3: CASCPSGWDGEQYF. DNA for the CDR3: TGCGCCAGCTGCCCCAGCGGGTGGGACGGGGAGCAGTACTTC.

The rearrangement joins TRBV2 to TRBJ2-5, with 14 bases lining up with TRBD2. V lost 7 bases and J lost 7; bases outside the gene matches: 8. The CDR3 has 15 amino acids. Germline CDR1 and CDR2: SNHLY and FYNNEI. CDR3 coding DNA: TGTGCCAGCATTGGGACTAGCGGGAGTTGGGGGACCCAGTACTTC. Translated: CASIGTSGSWGTQYF.

This sequence joins TRBV28 and TRBJ1-3, with D unclear. The CDR3 sequence is 15 residues long. Trimming shortened V by 1 base and J by 2 bases, and 9 bases separated the two germline ends. The germline gives CDR1 MDHEN, CDR2 SYDVKM. The CDR3 bases are TGTGCCAGCAGTTTATTTACGGTCCCTGGAAACACCATATATTTT. The encoded protein is CASSLFTVPGNTIYF.

The chain recombines TRBV27 with TRBJ1-2; 7 positions match TRBD1. CDR3 length: 17 amino acids. CDR1 is MNHEY and CDR2 is SMNVEV in the germline V gene (reference sequence). V gave up 2 bases and J gave up 8 bases; unmatched junction bases: 17. DNA for the CDR3: TGTGCCAGCAGTTTAGCACCCCCGGAGGGGGCTTTAAAGGGCTACACCTTC. Encoded protein: CASSLAPPEGALKGYTF.

The chain couples TRBV5-1 to TRBJ2-1; unclear D gene. Germline-derived CDR1 and CDR2 are SGHRS and YFSETQ. V dropped 0 bases and J dropped 9 bases, with 16 bases sitting between them. CDR3 size: 15 residues. For the CDR3, the DNA is TGCGCCAGCAGCTTGGCCGCCTCAAGGTCGGGTGAGCAGTTCTTC. This translates into CASSLAASRSGEQFF. Variable domain in full (rest from reference TRBV5-1 and TRBJ2-1): KAGVTQTPRYLIKTRGQQVTLSCSPISGHRSVSWYQQTPGQGLQFLFEYFSETQRNKGNFPGRFSGRQFSNSRSEMNVSTLELGDSALYLCASSLAASRSGEQFFGPGTRLTVL.

J is TRBJ2-2 and V is TRBV7-2; the match to TRBD2 covers 12 bases. This CDR3 contains 17 residues. J lost 5 bases, V lost 5 bases, and 9 bases had no gene match. Germline assignment: CDR1 SGHTA and CDR2 FQGNSA. CDR3 loop: CASSLQTSGSTTGELFF. Written as DNA, the CDR3 is TGTGCCAGCAGCCTCCAGACTAGCGGGAGTACGACCGGGGAGCTGTTTTTT.

The rearrangement links TRBV18 to TRBJ2-3; 9 nucleotides align to TRBD2. Germline CDR1 reads KGHSH; CDR2 reads LQKENI. V shed 0 bases, J shed 1 base, and the junction held 5 bases outside the gene matches. The CDR3 has 17 amino acids. The CDR3 DNA is TGTGCCAGCTCACCACCGAGACTAGCGGACGGCACAGATACGCAGTATTTT. This encodes CASSPPRLADGTDTQYF.

The chain joins TRBV6-1 to TRBJ2-1, with D maybe TRBD1 (5 bases). The germline gives CDR1 MNHNS, CDR2 SASEGT. V was cut by 2 bases and J by 3 bases, with 8 bases left in between. The CDR3 length is 14 residues. CDR3 sequence: CASSEQGNYNEQFF. As DNA, the CDR3 is TGTGCCAGCAGTGAACAGGGAAACTACAATGAGCAGTTCTTC.

This clone was found a few times. The chain combines TRBV28 with TRBJ2-1, with 7 bases identical to TRBD2. Germline loops: CDR1 MDHEN, CDR2 SYDVKM. The V segment lost 4 bases and the J segment 5 bases; nucleotides outside the gene matches: 5. CDR3 length equals 14 residues. Here the CDR3 reads CASSYLAGDNEQFF. The CDR3 DNA reads TGTGCCAGCAGTTATCTTGCGGGAGACAATGAGCAGTTCTTC.

The J gene is TRBJ1-2, the V gene TRBV5-6; maybe TRBD1 (5 bases). The V gene lost 2 bases and the J gene lost 7 bases, with 15 bases spanning the gap. CDR1 is SGHDT and CDR2 is YYEEEE in the germline V gene. This CDR3 spans 14 amino acids. The CDR3 here is CASSFPGGESGYTF. CDR3 coding DNA: TGTGCCAGCAGCTTCCCGGGGGGTGAAAGTGGCTACACCTTC.

The genes are TRBV19 and TRBJ2-6, with 9 bases that match TRBD2. Germline-derived CDR1 and CDR2 are LNHDA and SQIVND (reference sequence). This CDR3 comprises 17 residues. The V and J ends lost 4 bases and 0 bases, in that order; junction bases with no gene match: 4. The CDR3, as DNA: TGTGCCAGTAGTACTAGCGGGGTAAGCTCTGGGGCCAACGTCCTGACTTTC. Translation: CASSTSGVSSGANVLTF.

This chain uses TRBV27 with TRBJ1-1; the D is unclear. CDR3 size: 16 residues. Trimming took off 1 base at V and 9 bases at J, with 21 bases between the two ends. From germline, CDR1 is MNHEY and CDR2 SMNVEV (reference sequence). The CDR3 bases are TGTGCCAGCAGTTTATATGGTGGGCAGTCCAACGGGAAAGCTTTCTTT. It encodes CASSLYGGQSNGKAFF.